A selection of T cell receptor beta chains follows, all from one sample in a study of T cells in Graves' hyperthyroidism and ophthalmopathy. One entry per CDR3 protein results from TCRdb running MiXCR on the multiplex PCR reads. The table has about 380,000 distinct CDR3 sequences, under 20% seen once; the top ten hold over 35%. The specimen sequenced was blood. Receptor source: a young man with Graves' ophthalmopathy. CDR3s include the opening cysteine and the closing phenylalanine or tryptophan. D genes are given only for firm matches. The listing skips clone size in some rows; elsewhere it reads once, few, many or a size class.

clone size,J gene,V gene,D gene,CDR3 protein,CDR3 DNA
few,TRBJ2-3,TRBV27,NA,CASSLSGRTARSTDTQYF,TGTGCCAGCAGTTTATCGGGGCGGACAGCAAGAAGCACAGATACGCAGTATTTT
many,TRBJ1-2,TRBV6-2/TRBV6-3,TRBD1,CASSIRQGAFYGYTF,TGTGCCAGCAGCATCCGACAGGGGGCGTTCTATGGCTACACCTTC
once,TRBJ2-1,TRBV2,NA,CASSERWGVEQFF,TGTGCCAGCAGTGAAAGGTGGGGGGTTGAGCAGTTCTTC
NA,TRBJ2-7,TRBV24-1,NA,CATSDSRDGNYEQYF,TGTGCCACCAGTGATTCGCGGGACGGCAACTACGAGCAGTACTTC
few,TRBJ2-3,TRBV20-1,TRBD2,CSATPPTSGATDTQYF,TGCAGTGCTACCCCCCCCACTAGCGGGGCAACAGATACGCAGTATTTT
many,TRBJ2-1,TRBV7-7,NA,CASSLGGGVSYNEQFF,TGTGCCAGCAGCTTAGGCGGCGGGGTCTCATACAATGAGCAGTTCTTC
few,TRBJ1-2,TRBV29-1,NA,CSAQGLYGYTF,TGCAGCGCACAGGGACTTTATGGCTACACCTTC
many,TRBJ1-5,TRBV5-1,NA,CASSLRGDSNQPQHF,TGCGCCAGCAGCTTGAGGGGAGATAGCAATCAGCCCCAGCATTTT
few,TRBJ1-4,TRBV19,TRBD1,CASSSRTGGASGNEKLFF,TGTGCCAGTAGTTCCAGGACAGGGGGCGCGTCGGGTAATGAAAAACTGTTTTTT
many,TRBJ2-1,TRBV2,NA,CASSEYQGKTYNEQFF,TGTGCCAGCAGTGAATATCAGGGTAAGACCTACAATGAGCAGTTCTTC
many,TRBJ2-7,TRBV6-1,NA,CASPGPGGYEQYF,TGTGCCAGCCCTGGACCAGGGGGGTACGAGCAGTACTTC
many,TRBJ2-5,TRBV27,TRBD1,CASSHRGGETQYF,TGTGCCAGCAGTCACAGGGGTGGGGAGACCCAGTACTTC